This T cell receptor (beta chain) originates from a study of response to subunit inactivated influenza vaccine. Points from the study as a whole: T cells newly recruited by each seasonal influenza vaccination are few, the authors suggested.

This CDR3 contains 15 residues. V lost 2 bases to trimming and J lost 4 bases; unmatched junction nucleotides: 9. Germline CDR1 reads DFQATT; CDR2 reads SNEGSKA (reference sequence). From the RT-PCR reads, TCRdb called clonotypes with MiXCR, one entry per CDR3 protein. Found here are about 520,000 distinct CDR3 sequences, approximately 7.2% of them singletons; the top ten hold around 13%. Concerning this clonotype itself: Antigen specificity is unknown.

The sample was PBMCs from blood, taken about 23 months after vaccination. This TCR came from a man in his fifties or sixties who received an inactivated influenza vaccine. The V call is TRBV20-1, the J call TRBJ2-5, with TRBD2 identical over 8 bases. Written as DNA, the CDR3 is TGCAGTGCTAGACTTGGGGGTAGCGGGACAGAGACCCAGTACTTC. Translating it yields CSARLGGSGTETQYF.